The sequence of this TCR beta chain was determined in a study of Ad26.COV2.S vaccination and SARS-CoV-2 variants. CDR3 length: 14 residues. Losses at the gene ends were 1 base for V and 3 bases for J; bases not matched to a gene: 3. The V gene's germline CDR1 is PRHDT and CDR2 FYEKMQ (reference sequence). Documented treatment: approximately 18 received Ad26.COV2.S at low or high dose, single or two shots; about 5 received placebo; per-sample allocation not given. The samples date from day 63 after the first vaccine or placebo injection. Profiling relied on immunoSEQ multiplex PCR, and the TCRdb table lists in-frame clones only, not all of them. The sample holds hundreds of thousands of clones, about 93% seen once.

The TCR originated in a person aged 18-60 years who received the Ad26.COV2.S COVID-19 vaccine or a placebo. The specimen was peripheral blood, collected in a trial of Ad26.COV2.S vaccine versus placebo. The J gene is TRBJ2-7, the V gene TRBV13, with 7 positions matching TRBD2. CDR3 amino acids: CASSLERDHYEQYF. CDR3 coding DNA: TGTGCCAGCAGCTTAGAGCGGGATCACTACGAGCAGTACTTC. The full variable domain, in which reference TRBV13 and TRBJ2-7 provide the parts outside the CDR3, is AAGVIQSPRHLIKEKRETATLKCYPIPRHDTVYWYQQGPGQDPQFLISFYEKMQSDKGSIPDRFSAQQFSDYHSELNMSSLELGDSALYFCASSLERDHYEQYFGPGTRLTVT.